The 27 T cell receptor beta chains below all came from one sample that was sequenced in a study of T cells after posttransplantation cyclophosphamide. Controls had myeloablative marrow grafts with methotrexate and calcineurin inhibitor, sampled at 1 year. Profiled with immunoSEQ multiplex PCR; TCRdb holds only in-frame clones, not every one. The data show about 21,000 clones, just over 85% seen once. This specimen consisted of PBMCs, obtained about 360 days after allogeneic stem cell transplant with calcineurin inhibitor and methotrexate. The receptor set was obtained from a female patient in her thirties or forties who received an allogeneic stem cell transplant from an unrelated donor, was CMV-positive, and had acute and chronic GVHD. Part of the T cells may come from the graft donor.

CDR3 loop: CASSFLTGYNEQFF. The CDR3, as DNA: TGTGCCAGCAGTTTTTTAACAGGTTACAATGAGCAGTTCTTC. This chain links TRBV28 with TRBJ2-1; a possible D gene is TRBD1 (5 bases). This CDR3 contains 14 residues. Germline V gene data show CDR1 as MDHEN and CDR2 as SYDVKM. Trimming cost V 3 bases and J 4 bases, with 10 bases left between them.

In the case of this clone: The junction departs from germline at one end; a sequencing error may be responsible. The genes are TRBV7-9 and TRBJ1-1; possibly TRBD1 for D (6 bases). The CDR3 covers 15 residues. Germline V gene lookup returns CDR1 SEHNR and CDR2 FQNEAQ (reference sequence). Here the CDR3 reads CASSLLSGVNPEAFF. DNA for the CDR3: TGTGCCAGCAGCTTATTATCAGGGGTGAACCCTGAAGCTTTCTTT.

This chain uses TRBV28 with TRBJ2-3; the D is unclear. Germline V gene lookup returns CDR1 MDHEN and CDR2 SYDVKM. Trimming stripped 8 bases from V and 6 bases from J, with 9 bases between. CDR3 size: 11 residues. CDR3 in amino acids: CASRAVDTQYF. DNA of the CDR3: TGTGCCAGCCGTGCGGTGGATACGCAGTATTTT.

The chain uses TRBV6-5 and TRBJ2-7, with 7 nucleotides matching TRBD1. CDR3 size: 14 residues. The junction had 7 bases not matched to a gene; V was cut back by 5 bases and J by 3 bases. Germline assignment: CDR1 MNHEY and CDR2 SVGAGI. Here the CDR3 reads CASSDQGQHYEQYF. The CDR3 DNA follows: TGTGCCAGCAGTGACCAGGGACAGCACTACGAGCAGTACTTC.

This chain links TRBV23-1 with TRBJ2-7; D perhaps matches TRBD1 (5 bases). TRBV23-1 is an ORF, and what it does is uncertain. V lost 3 bases, J lost 2 bases, and 17 bases lay in between. The CDR3 consists of 16 residues. The CDR3 loop reads CASSQLTEPGTYEQYF. DNA for the CDR3: TGCGCCAGCAGTCAGTTGACAGAGCCCGGAACCTACGAGCAGTACTTC.

This rearrangement joins TRBV30 to TRBJ1-1; a weak D match, TRBD1 (5 bases). Germline V gene sequence: CDR1 GTSNPN, CDR2 SVGIG (reference sequence). This CDR3 is built from 13 residues. The germline V and J ends were trimmed by 3 bases and 8 bases, with 16 bases remaining between them. CDR3 loop: CAWSARWGLEAFF. The CDR3 bases are TGTGCCTGGAGCGCGCGTTGGGGCTTGGAAGCTTTCTTT.

This clone appeared once. This rearrangement joins TRBV19 to TRBJ2-1; D possibly corresponds to TRBD2 (6 bases). The CDR3 length is 12 residues. Germline V gene data show CDR1 as LNHDA and CDR2 as SQIVND (reference sequence). Trimming left V 3 bases short and J 8 bases short, with 8 bases between. The CDR3 here is CASSMRGDEQFF. CDR3 bases: TGTGCCAGTAGTATGCGGGGAGATGAGCAGTTCTTC.

This rearrangement joins TRBV6-1 to TRBJ2-7; possibly TRBD2 for D (5 bases). V gave up 5 bases and J gave up 3 bases, with 17 bases separating them. From germline, CDR1 is MNHNS and CDR2 SASEGT. CDR3 size: 15 residues. CDR3 protein: CASSPLGSGNYEQYF. CDR3 bases: TGTGCCAGCAGTCCCTTGGGGAGCGGAAACTACGAGCAGTACTTC.

This sequence joins TRBV6-5 and TRBJ2-1; TRBD2 aligns across 10 bases. V lost 6 bases and J lost 8; bases outside the gene matches: 4. The CDR3 contains 13 residues. Germline values: CDR1 MNHEY, CDR2 SVGAGI. The CDR3 protein is CASRASGSDEQFF. The CDR3, as DNA: TGTGCCAGCAGGGCTAGCGGGAGTGATGAGCAGTTCTTC.

V is TRBV19 and J is TRBJ2-3; possibly TRBD1 for D (6 bases). The CDR3 has 12 amino acids. V dropped 9 bases and J dropped 5 bases, with 12 bases sitting between them. Looked up from germline, CDR1 is LNHDA and CDR2 is SQIVND (reference sequence). CDR3: CASRKQGDTQYF. DNA for the CDR3: TGTGCCAGCAGAAAACAGGGAGATACGCAGTATTTT.

The rearrangement links TRBV9 to TRBJ1-5; the D gene is possibly TRBD1 (6 bases). V lost 0 bases to trimming and J lost 7 bases, with 8 bases between them. This CDR3 spans 13 amino acids. Looked up from germline, CDR1 is SGDLS and CDR2 is YYNGEE. The CDR3 is CASSVGGGQPQHF. The CDR3 region has the DNA TGTGCCAGCAGCGTAGGGGGGGGCCAGCCCCAGCATTTT.

This chain uses TRBV4-1 with TRBJ1-5; 7 positions match TRBD1. Germline V lookup: CDR1 MGHRA, CDR2 YSYEKL. Trimming took 4 bases from V and 3 from J; bases not matched to a gene: 9. The CDR3 is made up of 16 amino acids. This CDR3 reads CASSLVQGIANQPQHF. The CDR3 DNA reads TGCGCCAGCAGCCTAGTACAGGGGATCGCCAATCAGCCCCAGCATTTT.

The genes are TRBV4-3 and TRBJ2-7; 7 bases align to TRBD2. The CDR3 has 15 amino acids. V lost 0 bases, J lost 3 bases, and 5 bases stayed unmatched. Germline V lookup: CDR1 LGHNA, CDR2 YSLEER. The CDR3 DNA is TGCGCCAGCAGCCAAGAAGCTAGCGGATTCTACGAGCAGTACTTC. This translates into CASSQEASGFYEQYF.

The chain combines TRBV7-8 with TRBJ2-1, with 7 bases lining up with TRBD1. V lost 5 bases and J lost 8; bases outside the gene matches: 6. The CDR3 runs to 13 residues. Germline loops: CDR1 SGHVS, CDR2 FQNEAQ. The CDR3 here is CASSGDRMDEQFF. CDR3 bases: TGTGCCAGCAGCGGGGACAGAATGGATGAGCAGTTCTTC.

The chain carries TRBV7-9 and TRBJ2-7, with TRBD2 matching 8 bases. The trim removed 2 bases at V and 3 bases at J, leaving 6 bases unmatched. In germline, CDR1 is SEHNR, CDR2 FQNEAQ (reference sequence). The CDR3 contains 15 residues. The CDR3 nucleotides read TGTGCCAGCAGCTTATCGGGGGGGCAGTTCTACGAGCAGTACTTC. Protein: CASSLSGGQFYEQYF.

The CDR3 DNA reads TGTGCCAGCAGCCCCCAGGGGACCCGCACTGAAGCTTTCTTT. It is translated as CASSPQGTRTEAFF. V is TRBV7-3 and J is TRBJ1-1, with D possibly TRBD1 on 6 matching bases. Trimming cost V 5 bases and J 4 bases, with 14 bases left between them. This CDR3 is 14 amino acids long. Per germline, CDR1 SGHTA and CDR2 FQGTGA.

In its sample, this clone was seen a few times. A junction end diverges from the germline sequence, so it may reflect a read error. The V call is TRBV7-2, the J call TRBJ2-7; no clear D gene. The germline gives CDR1 SGHTA, CDR2 FQGNSA. This CDR3 spans 12 amino acids. The CDR3 loop is CASSLDPDFPNF. CDR3 in DNA: TGTGCCAGCAGCTTAGATCCTGACTTCCCTAACTTC. The variable domain in full, completed from reference TRBV7-2 and TRBJ2-7, reads GAGVSQSPSNKVTEKGKDVELRCDPISGHTALYWYRQSLGQGLEFLIYFQGNSAPDKSGLPSDRFSAERTGGSVSTLTIQRTQQEDSAVYLCASSLDPDFPNFGPGTRLTVT.

V gene TRBV18 combines with J gene TRBJ1-1; 11 bases agree with TRBD1. The V segment lost 0 bases and the J segment 4 bases; nucleotides outside the gene matches: 10. The CDR3 totals 18 residues. Per the germline V gene, CDR1 is KGHSH and CDR2 is LQKENI. The CDR3 DNA is TGTGCCAGCTCACCACCTGGGACAGGGGGTTACCGTGGCACTGAAGCTTTCTTT. Protein: CASSPPGTGGYRGTEAFF.

The rearrangement links TRBV5-1 to TRBJ1-6; D not certain. This CDR3 has 12 residues. CDR1 is SGHRS and CDR2 is YFSETQ in the germline V gene. The V gene lost 4 bases and the J gene lost 7 bases, with 6 bases spanning the gap. CDR3 loop: CASSHLNSPLHF. Here the CDR3 DNA reads TGCGCCAGCAGCCACCTAAATTCACCCCTCCACTTT. The whole variable domain, remainder taken from reference TRBV5-1 and TRBJ1-6, is KAGVTQTPRYLIKTRGQQVTLSCSPISGHRSVSWYQQTPGQGLQFLFEYFSETQRNKGNFPGRFSGRQFSNSRSEMNVSTLELGDSALYLCASSHLNSPLHFGNGTRLTVT.

This chain connects TRBV6-5 to TRBJ1-2; D remains ambiguous. CDR3 length equals 14 residues. Looked up from germline, CDR1 is MNHEY and CDR2 is SVGAGI. Trimming took 2 bases from V and 0 from J, leaving 7 bases between them. CDR3 in amino acids: CASSYLTSNYGYTF. In nucleotides, the CDR3 is TGTGCCAGCAGTTACCTGACATCTAACTATGGCTACACCTTC.

The V and J genes are TRBV7-2 and TRBJ2-5; D unclear. In germline, CDR1 is SGHTA, CDR2 FQGNSA. The CDR3 has 12 residues. The V gene lost 7 bases and the J gene lost 4 bases, with 10 bases spanning the gap. The CDR3 bases are TGTGCCAGCACCCCTACCCCAGAGACCCAGTACTTC. Its protein product is CASTPTPETQYF.

The CDR3 is CASSTYAGGAGNTIYF. DNA for the CDR3: TGTGCCAGCAGCACCTACGCCGGGGGGGCGGGAAACACCATATATTTT. The chain joins TRBV11-2 to TRBJ1-3; D may be TRBD1 (6 bases). V was pared by 5 bases and J by 4 bases, with 18 bases between. Germline V gene sequence: CDR1 SGHAT, CDR2 FQNNGV. The CDR3 runs to 16 residues.

V gene TRBV27 combines with J gene TRBJ2-3; 13 bases are shared with TRBD2. J gave up 7 bases and V 6 bases, and 10 bases lay outside the gene matches. The CDR3 consists of 16 residues. Germline CDR1 is MNHEY and CDR2 is SMNVEV (reference sequence). CDR3 protein: CASSRTGTSGAYTQYF. DNA for the CDR3: TGTGCCAGCAGCCGCACAGGGACTAGCGGGGCCTATACGCAGTATTTT.

The chain combines TRBV7-6 with TRBJ1-3; D is possibly TRBD1 (6 bases). The V end lost 2 bases, the J end lost 0 bases, and 11 bases lay between the germline ends. The CDR3 is 16 residues long. Germline V gene data show CDR1 as SGHVS and CDR2 as FNYEAQ. The CDR3 reads CASSLLGARSGNTIYF. Here the CDR3 DNA reads TGTGCCAGCAGCTTATTGGGGGCCCGCTCTGGAAACACCATATATTTT.

This sequence joins TRBV7-8 and TRBJ1-4; D remains ambiguous. CDR1 is SGHVS and CDR2 is FQNEAQ in the germline V gene. The CDR3 is made up of 16 amino acids. The V and J ends lost 4 bases and 3 bases respectively, with 15 bases between them. The CDR3 sequence is CASSSQPRGSNEKLFF. CDR3 DNA sequence: TGTGCCAGCAGCTCTCAACCCCGAGGCTCTAATGAAAAACTGTTTTTT.

This rearrangement joins TRBV2 to TRBJ2-1, with TRBD2 matching 8 bases. CDR1 SNHLY and CDR2 FYNNEI come from the germline V gene. The CDR3 extends over 15 amino acids. V was clipped by 6 bases and J by 6 bases; unmatched bases: 10. In nucleotides, the CDR3 is TGTGCCAGCAGCGAAACGGGAGGGCCCTCCAATGAGCAGTTCTTC. It encodes CASSETGGPSNEQFF.

The gene calls are TRBV30 and TRBJ2-7, with D possibly TRBD1 on 5 matching bases. The CDR3 consists of 13 residues. Germline V gives CDR1 GTSNPN, CDR2 SVGIG (reference sequence). V lost 0 bases, J lost 6 bases, and 12 bases lay in between. The CDR3 coding sequence is TGTGCCTGGAGTGTACTGGGTCAGGGCGAGCAGTACTTC. Its protein product is CAWSVLGQGEQYF.